The 8 T cell receptor beta chains listed next were all sequenced from one sample in a study of blood T cell repertoires in COVID-19. Assay: immunoSEQ multiplex PCR; the TCRdb copy retains only in-frame clones and omits some. The repertoire holds around 88,000 clones, with 81% as singletons. Source material: peripheral blood. Every receptor here comes from a woman of 80 years or more with acute or convalescent COVID-19.

The genes are TRBV27 and TRBJ2-4, with TRBD1 as a possible D gene (5 bases). Germline V CDR1 and CDR2: MNHEY, SMNVEV (reference sequence). Trimming pared 7 bases from V and 0 bases from J, leaving 13 bases between. This CDR3 is 15 amino acids long. The CDR3 here is CASKPGALAKNIQYF. The CDR3 nucleotides are TGTGCCAGCAAACCTGGGGCACTAGCCAAAAACATTCAGTACTTC.

This clone was recorded only once. V usage is TRBV6-5 and J usage is TRBJ1-2; tentative D call: TRBD1 (6 bases). V was clipped by 5 bases and J by 2 bases, with 15 bases between them. CDR3 length: 15 residues. Germline loops: CDR1 MNHEY, CDR2 SVGAGI. The CDR3 nucleotides read TGTGCCAGCAGTACAGGGACAAAAAGGAACTATGGCTACACCTTC. This gives the protein CASSTGTKRNYGYTF.

This chain connects TRBV9 to TRBJ2-4; TRBD1 is a possible D gene (5 bases). V lost 3 bases to trimming and J lost 1 base, with 17 bases between them. This CDR3 contains 17 residues. The germline gives CDR1 SGDLS, CDR2 YYNGEE. CDR3 in amino acids: CASSARQGTEAKNIQYF. CDR3 DNA sequence: TGTGCCAGCAGCGCCCGTCAGGGAACTGAGGCCAAAAACATTCAGTACTTC.

The V and J genes are TRBV14 and TRBJ1-6; 9 bases agree with TRBD1. V gave up 4 bases and J gave up 11 bases; unmatched junction bases: 9. This CDR3 spans 15 amino acids. The V gene's germline CDR1 is SGHDN and CDR2 FVKESK. DNA for the CDR3: TGTGCCAGCAGCCTTACCGGGACAGGGAAGGCACCCCTCCACTTT. Amino acid sequence: CASSLTGTGKAPLHF.

The gene calls are TRBV11-2 and TRBJ2-7, with 8 nucleotides matching TRBD1. The CDR3 extends over 17 amino acids. V shed 5 bases, J shed 9 bases, and the junction held 21 bases outside the gene matches. The germline gives CDR1 SGHAT, CDR2 FQNNGV. Here the CDR3 DNA reads TGTGCCAGCAGCCGGACTCCGGGACAGGAAGGAACAAGTTCGCAGTACTTC. Its translation is CASSRTPGQEGTSSQYF. The variable domain in full, with the rest retrieved from reference TRBV11-2 and TRBJ2-7, is EAGVAQSPRYKIIEKRQSVAFWCNPISGHATLYWYQQILGQGPKLLIQFQNNGVVDDSQLPKDRFSAERLKGVDSTLKIQPAKLEDSAVYLCASSRTPGQEGTSSQYFGPGTRLTVT.

The chain uses TRBV7-9 and TRBJ2-1; 9 nucleotides agree with TRBD2. Germline V gene sequence: CDR1 SEHNR, CDR2 FQNEAQ (reference sequence). The V and J ends lost 1 base and 1 base, in that order; junction bases with no gene match: 8. The CDR3 consists of 18 residues. The CDR3 bases are TGTGCCAGCAGCTTAGTAGCGGGGGCCGACGGTTCCTACAATGAGCAGTTCTTC. It codes for CASSLVAGADGSYNEQFF.

This chain's CDR3 is CASSPGQHQETQYF. The CDR3 DNA reads as TGTGCCAGCAGTCCGGGACAGCACCAAGAGACCCAGTACTTC. The chain combines TRBV28 with TRBJ2-5; 7 bases line up with TRBD1. The CDR3 extends over 14 amino acids. J lost 0 bases, V lost 5 bases, and 3 bases had no gene match. Germline lookup yields CDR1 MDHEN and CDR2 SYDVKM.

The chain employs TRBV7-9 and TRBJ1-1, with 8 bases matching TRBD1. The CDR3 has 15 residues. The trim removed 5 bases at V and 5 bases at J, leaving 10 bases unmatched. The germline V gene has CDR1 SEHNR and CDR2 FQNEAQ (reference sequence). In DNA form, the CDR3 reads TGTGCCAGCAGCCCCGGGACAGGTTTTAATACTGAAGCTTTCTTT. Protein: CASSPGTGFNTEAFF.